This T cell receptor (beta chain) was profiled in a study of monozygotic twins with inflammatory bowel disease (dated by TCRdb to about 2019). About the full investigation: A total of some 28 monozygotic twin pairs were included in the full study, comprising nine German pairs (four IBD-concordant, five IBD-discordant) and 19 IBD-discordant Danish pairs. The search for disease-associated traits relied mainly on comparing IBD patients with their genetically identical healthy co-twins within discordant pairs. Each individual had, on average, about 151 000 unique TCRalpha sequences and 181 000 unique TCRbeta sequences available for analysis.

The germline V gene yields SGHDT for CDR1 and YYEEEE for CDR2. The CDR3 spans 16 residues, from the cysteine through the phenylalanine. No DNA is given. Receptors were amplified or captured by 5' RACE. The input for every TCR library was around 3,600 ng of total RNA. For each sample, cDNA synthesis was carried out in eight separate reactions using SMARTScribe reverse transcriptase. During cDNA synthesis, template switching was used to introduce unique molecular identifiers that contained a 6-nucleotide sample barcode. Amplification of TCRalpha and TCRbeta cDNA involved two nested PCRs of 16 and 9 cycles, and each PCR was followed by bead purification. Before amplification, the cDNA was both treated with uracil DNA-glycosylase and purified with the QIAquick PCR purification kit. The second PCR added Illumina TruSeq-compatible adapters along with sample-specific barcodes. TapeStation and Qubit were used to check library quality and concentration, and 5 ng of each library was pooled. The pooled libraries were sequenced with 2 x 100 bp reads and custom sequencing primers on an Illumina HiSeq2500 single-index Rapid Run. Regarding the original processing steps: MiGEC version 1.2.6 was used for UMI-based consensus assembly, which corrected PCR and sequencing errors. MiXCR version 2.1.1 was used for V(D)J alignment, clonotype assembly and CDR3 extraction. To normalise gene usage, clonotype sharing and MAIT/NKT TCR abundance, the top 1000, 10 000 and 20 000 clonotypes in each sample were analysed. After downsampling to 27 000 UMIs, diversity was calculated as the inverse Simpson index using the vegan R package. Paired Mann-Whitney U tests were applied to discordant twin pairs, and Benjamini-Hochberg correction was used for multiple testing. Each CDR3 protein sequence appears as one entry after TCRdb reprocessed the reads, and no DNA is included. These V and J calls rely on TCRdb rather than the paper's analysis. The sample table records roughly 200,000 distinct CDR3 sequences. The ten top clones hold roughly 8% of the sample.

On this clonotype: No cognate antigen has been identified for it.

Summary of the overall study and its limitations: IBD patients had lower TCRbeta repertoire diversity, measured by the inverse Simpson index, than their healthy co-twins. The analysis was unable to tell different T cell subtypes apart. IBD patients shared fewer clonotypes with other individuals than healthy twins did, most markedly in patients showing signs of disease activity. Concordant and discordant twins showed no difference in repertoire similarity, possibly because of limited statistical power. No single strong signal or clonotype linked to IBD turned up in the results, so the idea that one exists was not supported. Because patients were on differing immunosuppressive treatments, the repertoires may have picked up extra background noise and inter-individual variability.

From each donor, a 2.5 ml peripheral blood sample was collected into PAXgene tubes and kept at -80 degrees C. Without any T cell sorting, total RNA was extracted from whole blood using the PAXgene blood miRNA kit on an automated QIAcube. Deep TCRalpha and TCRbeta repertoire profiling with unique molecular barcoding was performed on peripheral blood of monozygotic twin pairs concordant or discordant for inflammatory bowel disease. Smoking habits were recorded for all twin pairs, with individuals classified as current, former or never smokers. The chain is assembled from TRBV5-6 and TRBJ2-2; TCRdb's assignment of TRBD2 cannot be checked, as there is no DNA. This TCR came from a human donor with ulcerative colitis or Crohn's disease, or a healthy co-twin of an affected twin (not recorded which). The specimen was blood. The CDR3 corresponds to CASSLGLAELTGELFF.